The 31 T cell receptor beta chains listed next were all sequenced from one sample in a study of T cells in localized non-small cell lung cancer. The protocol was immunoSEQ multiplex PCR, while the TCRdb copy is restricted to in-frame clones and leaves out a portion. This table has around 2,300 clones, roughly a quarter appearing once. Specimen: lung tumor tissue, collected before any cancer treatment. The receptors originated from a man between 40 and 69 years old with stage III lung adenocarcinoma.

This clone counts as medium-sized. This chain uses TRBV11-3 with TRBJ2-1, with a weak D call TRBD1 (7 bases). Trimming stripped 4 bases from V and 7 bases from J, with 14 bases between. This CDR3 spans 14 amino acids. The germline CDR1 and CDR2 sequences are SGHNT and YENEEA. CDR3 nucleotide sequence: TGTGCCAGCAGCTCGGCTCAGGGGGGTAATGAGCAGTTCTTC. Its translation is CASSSAQGGNEQFF.

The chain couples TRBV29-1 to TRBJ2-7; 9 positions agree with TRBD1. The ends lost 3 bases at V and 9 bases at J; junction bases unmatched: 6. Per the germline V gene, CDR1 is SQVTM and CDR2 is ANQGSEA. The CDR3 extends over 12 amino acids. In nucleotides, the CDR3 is TGCAGCGTTGACAGAACAGGGGGCGGGCAGTACTTC. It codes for CSVDRTGGGQYF.

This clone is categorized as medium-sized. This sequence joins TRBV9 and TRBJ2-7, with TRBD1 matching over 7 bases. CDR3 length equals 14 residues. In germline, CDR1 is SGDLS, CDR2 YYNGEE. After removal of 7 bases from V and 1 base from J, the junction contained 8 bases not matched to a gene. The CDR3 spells CASGAGGRSYEQYF. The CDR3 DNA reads TGTGCCAGCGGAGCAGGGGGTCGGTCCTACGAGCAGTACTTC.

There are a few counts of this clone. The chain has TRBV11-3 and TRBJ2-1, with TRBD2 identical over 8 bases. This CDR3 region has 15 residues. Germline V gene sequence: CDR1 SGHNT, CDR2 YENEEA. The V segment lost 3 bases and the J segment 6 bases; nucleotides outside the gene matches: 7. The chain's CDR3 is CASSLMASGLNEQFF. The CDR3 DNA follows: TGTGCCAGCAGCTTGATGGCTAGCGGGCTCAATGAGCAGTTCTTC.

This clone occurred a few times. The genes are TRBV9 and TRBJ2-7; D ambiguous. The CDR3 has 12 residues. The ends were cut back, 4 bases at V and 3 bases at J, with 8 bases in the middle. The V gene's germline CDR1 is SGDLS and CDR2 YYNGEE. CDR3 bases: TGTGCCAGCAGCATGAAGGGCTACGAGCAGTACTTC. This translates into CASSMKGYEQYF.

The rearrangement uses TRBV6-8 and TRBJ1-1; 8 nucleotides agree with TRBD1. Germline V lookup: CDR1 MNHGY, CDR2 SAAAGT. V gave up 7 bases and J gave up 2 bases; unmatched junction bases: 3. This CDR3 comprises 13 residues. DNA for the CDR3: TGTGCCAGCATGCCAGGGGGCAACACTGAAGCTTTCTTT. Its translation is CASMPGGNTEAFF.

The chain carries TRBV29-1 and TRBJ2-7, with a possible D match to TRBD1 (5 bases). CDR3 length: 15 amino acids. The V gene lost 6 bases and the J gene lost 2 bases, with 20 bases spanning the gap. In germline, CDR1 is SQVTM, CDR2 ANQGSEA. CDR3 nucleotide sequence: TGCAGCGTGTATCCAGGGTTCTCACCTCCCTACGAGCAGTACTTC. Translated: CSVYPGFSPPYEQYF.

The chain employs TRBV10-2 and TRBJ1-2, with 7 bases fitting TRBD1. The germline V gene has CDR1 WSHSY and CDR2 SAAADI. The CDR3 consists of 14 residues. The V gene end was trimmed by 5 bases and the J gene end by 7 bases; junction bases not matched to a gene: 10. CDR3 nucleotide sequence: TGCGCCAGCAGTATTGTGACAGGGTCGGGTGGCTACACCTTC. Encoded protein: CASSIVTGSGGYTF.

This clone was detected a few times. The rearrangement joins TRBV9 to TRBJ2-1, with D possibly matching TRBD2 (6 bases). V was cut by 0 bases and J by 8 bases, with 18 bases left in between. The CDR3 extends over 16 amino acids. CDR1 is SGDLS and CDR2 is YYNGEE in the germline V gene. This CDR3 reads CASSVEGRRGLDEQFF. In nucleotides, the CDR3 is TGTGCCAGCAGCGTAGAGGGGAGGAGAGGGCTCGATGAGCAGTTCTTC.

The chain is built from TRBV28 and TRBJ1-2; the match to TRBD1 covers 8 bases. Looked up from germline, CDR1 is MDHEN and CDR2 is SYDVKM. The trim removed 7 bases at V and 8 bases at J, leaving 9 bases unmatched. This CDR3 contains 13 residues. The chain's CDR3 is CASTYYRGKGYTF. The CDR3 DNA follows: TGTGCCAGCACCTACTACAGGGGGAAAGGCTACACCTTC.

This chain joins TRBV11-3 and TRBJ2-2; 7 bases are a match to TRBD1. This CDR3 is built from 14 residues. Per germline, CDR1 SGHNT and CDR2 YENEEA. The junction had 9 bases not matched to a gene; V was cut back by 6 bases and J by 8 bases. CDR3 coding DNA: TGTGCCAGCAGATCCTCAGGGGGTGTGGGGGAGCTGTTTTTT. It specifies CASRSSGGVGELFF.

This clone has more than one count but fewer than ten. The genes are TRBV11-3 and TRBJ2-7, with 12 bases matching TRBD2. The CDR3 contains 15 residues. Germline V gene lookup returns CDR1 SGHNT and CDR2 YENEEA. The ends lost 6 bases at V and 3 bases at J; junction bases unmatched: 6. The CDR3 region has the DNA TGTGCCAGCAGGCCCGGACTAGCGGGGAGCTACGAGCAGTACTTC. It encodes CASRPGLAGSYEQYF.

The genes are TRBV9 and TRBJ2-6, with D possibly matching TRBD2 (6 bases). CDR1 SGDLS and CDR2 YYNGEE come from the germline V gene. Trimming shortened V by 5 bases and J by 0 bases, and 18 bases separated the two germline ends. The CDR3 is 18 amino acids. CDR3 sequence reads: CASSEAGGMISGANVLTF. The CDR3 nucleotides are TGTGCCAGCAGTGAAGCTGGGGGGATGATCTCTGGGGCCAACGTCCTGACTTTC.

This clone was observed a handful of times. DNA of the CDR3: TGTGCCAGCAGCTTCCGGGGGTTTGATGGCTACACCTTC. Its protein product is CASSFRGFDGYTF. The chain recombines TRBV7-8 with TRBJ1-2; TRBD1 might be the D (5 bases). The CDR3 runs 13 residues. V lost 3 bases and J lost 6, with 11 bases in between. Germline V gene lookup returns CDR1 SGHVS and CDR2 FQNEAQ.

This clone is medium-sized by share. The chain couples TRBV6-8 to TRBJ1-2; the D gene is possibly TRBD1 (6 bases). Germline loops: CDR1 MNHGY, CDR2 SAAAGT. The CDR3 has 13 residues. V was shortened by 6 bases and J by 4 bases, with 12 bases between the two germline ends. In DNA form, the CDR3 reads TGTGCCAGCAGCAAACAGGGATCCTATGGCTACACCTTC. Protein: CASSKQGSYGYTF.

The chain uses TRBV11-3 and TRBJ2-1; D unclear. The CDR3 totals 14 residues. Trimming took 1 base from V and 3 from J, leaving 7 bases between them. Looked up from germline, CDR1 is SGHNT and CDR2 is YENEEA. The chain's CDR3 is CASSLGGIYNEQFF. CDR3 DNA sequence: TGTGCCAGCAGCTTAGGGGGAATCTACAATGAGCAGTTCTTC.

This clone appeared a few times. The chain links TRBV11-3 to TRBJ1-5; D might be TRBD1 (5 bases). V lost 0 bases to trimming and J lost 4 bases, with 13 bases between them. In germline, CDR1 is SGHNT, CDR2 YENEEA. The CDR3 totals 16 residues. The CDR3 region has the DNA TGTGCCAGCAGCTTAGAAGTAGGATGGGGGAATCAGCCCCAGCATTTT. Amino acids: CASSLEVGWGNQPQHF.

The CDR3 region is CASSELGQGDYGYTF. Written as DNA, the CDR3 is TGTGCCAGCAGTGAGCTAGGACAGGGTGACTATGGCTACACCTTC. The chain has TRBV25-1 and TRBJ1-2, with TRBD1 identical over 8 bases. The CDR3 loop spans 15 amino acids. Germline CDR1 is MGHDK and CDR2 is SYGVNS. Trimming cost V 3 bases and J 3 bases; bases outside gene matches: 6.

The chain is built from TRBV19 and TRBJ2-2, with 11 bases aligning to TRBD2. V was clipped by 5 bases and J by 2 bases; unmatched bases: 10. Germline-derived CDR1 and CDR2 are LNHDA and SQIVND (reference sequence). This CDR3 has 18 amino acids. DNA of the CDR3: TGTGCCAGTAGTCCTAGGGGACTAGCGGCAATTAACACCGGGGAGCTGTTTTTT. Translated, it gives CASSPRGLAAINTGELFF.

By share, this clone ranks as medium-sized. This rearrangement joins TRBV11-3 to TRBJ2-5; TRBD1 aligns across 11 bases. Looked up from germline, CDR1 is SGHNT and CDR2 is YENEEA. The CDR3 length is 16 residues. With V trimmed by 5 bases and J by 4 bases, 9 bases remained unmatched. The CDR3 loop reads CASSTPGTGGGETQYF. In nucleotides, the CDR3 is TGTGCCAGCAGCACCCCCGGGACAGGGGGTGGAGAGACCCAGTACTTC.

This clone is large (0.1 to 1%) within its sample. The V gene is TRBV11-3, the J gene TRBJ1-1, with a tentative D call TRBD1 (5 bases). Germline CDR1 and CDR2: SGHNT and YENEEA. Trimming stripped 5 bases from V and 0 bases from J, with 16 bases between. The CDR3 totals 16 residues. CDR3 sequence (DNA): TGTGCCAGCAGCCGACCGAAGGACAACATGAACACTGAAGCTTTCTTT. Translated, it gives CASSRPKDNMNTEAFF.

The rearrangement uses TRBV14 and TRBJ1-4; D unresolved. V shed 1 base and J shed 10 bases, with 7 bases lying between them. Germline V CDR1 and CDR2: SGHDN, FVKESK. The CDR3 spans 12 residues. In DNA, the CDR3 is TGTGCCAGCAGCCAAGTCGTAGGAAAACTGTTTTTT. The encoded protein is CASSQVVGKLFF.

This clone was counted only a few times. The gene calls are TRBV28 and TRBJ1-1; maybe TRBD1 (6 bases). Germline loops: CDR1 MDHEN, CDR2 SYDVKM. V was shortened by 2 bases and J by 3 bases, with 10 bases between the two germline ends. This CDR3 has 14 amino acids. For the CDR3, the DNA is TGTGCCAGCAGTTTAAGGACAGCGTACACTGAAGCTTTCTTT. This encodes CASSLRTAYTEAFF.

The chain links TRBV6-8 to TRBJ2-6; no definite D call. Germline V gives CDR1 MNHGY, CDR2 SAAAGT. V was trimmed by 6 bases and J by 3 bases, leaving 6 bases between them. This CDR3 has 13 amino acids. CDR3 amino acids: CASSLNGANVLTF. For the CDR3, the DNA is TGTGCCAGCAGCCTAAATGGGGCCAACGTCCTGACTTTC.

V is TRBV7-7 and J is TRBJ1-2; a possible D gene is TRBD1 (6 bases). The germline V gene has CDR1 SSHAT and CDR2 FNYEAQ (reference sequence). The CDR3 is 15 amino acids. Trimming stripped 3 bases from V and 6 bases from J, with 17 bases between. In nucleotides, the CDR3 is TGTGCCAGCAGCTTGGGGGGCTTCACAGGTGATGGCTACACCTTC. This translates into CASSLGGFTGDGYTF.

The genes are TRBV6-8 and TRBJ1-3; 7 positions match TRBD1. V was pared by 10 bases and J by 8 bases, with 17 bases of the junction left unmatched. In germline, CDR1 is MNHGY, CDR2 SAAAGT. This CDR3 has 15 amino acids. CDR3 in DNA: TGTGCCATCAGGAAGACAGGGAACGGGCCGGACACCATATATTTT. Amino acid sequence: CAIRKTGNGPDTIYF.

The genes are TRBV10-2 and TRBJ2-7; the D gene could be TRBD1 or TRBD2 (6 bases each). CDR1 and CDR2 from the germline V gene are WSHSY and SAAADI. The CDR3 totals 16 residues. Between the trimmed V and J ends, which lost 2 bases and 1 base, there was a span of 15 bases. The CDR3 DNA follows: TGCGCCAGCAGTGAGGGGGGGCGCGGTGGATCCTACGAGCAGTACTTC. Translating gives CASSEGGRGGSYEQYF.

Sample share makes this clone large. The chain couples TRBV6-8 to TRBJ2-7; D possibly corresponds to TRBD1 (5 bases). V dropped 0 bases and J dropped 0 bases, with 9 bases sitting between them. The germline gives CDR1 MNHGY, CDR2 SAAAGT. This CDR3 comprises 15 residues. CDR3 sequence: CASSYSQGNSYEQYF. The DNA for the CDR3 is TGTGCCAGCAGTTACTCTCAGGGCAACTCCTACGAGCAGTACTTC.

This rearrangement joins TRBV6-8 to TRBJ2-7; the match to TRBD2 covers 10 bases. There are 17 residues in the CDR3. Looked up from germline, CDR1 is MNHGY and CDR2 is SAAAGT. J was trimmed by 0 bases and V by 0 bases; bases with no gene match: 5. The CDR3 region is CASSYSGTSVSSYEQYF. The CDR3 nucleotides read TGTGCCAGCAGTTACTCGGGGACTAGCGTCAGCTCCTACGAGCAGTACTTC.

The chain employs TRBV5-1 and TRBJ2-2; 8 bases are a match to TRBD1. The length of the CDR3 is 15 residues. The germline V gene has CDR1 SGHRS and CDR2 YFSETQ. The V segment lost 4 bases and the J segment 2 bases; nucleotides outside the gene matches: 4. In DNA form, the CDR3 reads TGCGCCAGCAGCAGAGACAGGGGAAACACCGGGGAGCTGTTTTTT. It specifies CASSRDRGNTGELFF.

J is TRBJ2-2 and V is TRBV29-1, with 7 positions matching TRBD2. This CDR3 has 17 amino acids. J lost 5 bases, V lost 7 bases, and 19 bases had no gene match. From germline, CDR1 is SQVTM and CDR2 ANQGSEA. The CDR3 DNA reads TGCAGCGCACTAGCTCAAGACTGGACTAGACCTACCGGGGAGCTGTTTTTT. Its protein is CSALAQDWTRPTGELFF.